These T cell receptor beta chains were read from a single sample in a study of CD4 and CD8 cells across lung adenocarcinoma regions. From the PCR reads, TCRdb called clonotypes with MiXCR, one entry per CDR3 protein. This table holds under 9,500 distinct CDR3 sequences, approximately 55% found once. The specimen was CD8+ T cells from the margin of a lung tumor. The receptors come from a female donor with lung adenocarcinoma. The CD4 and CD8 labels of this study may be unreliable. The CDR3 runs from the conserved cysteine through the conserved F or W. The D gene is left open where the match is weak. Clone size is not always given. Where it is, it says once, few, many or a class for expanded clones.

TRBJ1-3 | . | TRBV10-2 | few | CASRGILYSGNTIYF | TGCGCCAGCAGAGGGATTCTGTACTCTGGAAACACCATATATTTT
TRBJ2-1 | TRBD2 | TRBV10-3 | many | CAIAAGGVKRDEQFF | TGTGCCATCGCGGCCGGGGGGGTAAAACGCGATGAGCAGTTCTTC
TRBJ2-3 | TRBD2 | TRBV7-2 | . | CASSLSLAGLWATDIQYF | TGTGCCAGCAGCTTGAGTCTAGCGGGGCTGTGGGCCACAGATATTCAGTACTTT
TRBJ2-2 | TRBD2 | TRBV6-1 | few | CASSRRGAAGATGELFF | TGTGCCAGCAGCCGGAGGGGAGCAGCGGGAGCCACCGGGGAGCTGTTTTTT
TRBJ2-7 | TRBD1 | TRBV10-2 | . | CASSDRDSYYEQYF | TGCGCCAGCAGTGACCGGGACAGTTACTACGAGCAGTACTTC
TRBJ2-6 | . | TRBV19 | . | CASSLLSGANVLTF | TGTGCCAGTAGTCTCCTCTCTGGGGCCAACGTCCTGACTTTC
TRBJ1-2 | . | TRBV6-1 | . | CASSQRPDGGEGYTF | TGTGCCAGCAGTCAACGTCCCGACGGGGGGGAGGGCTACACCTTC
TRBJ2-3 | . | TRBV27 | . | CAGGFWGRDPETQYF | TGTGCCGGGGGGTTTTGGGGCAGAGACCCAGAGACGCAGTATTTC
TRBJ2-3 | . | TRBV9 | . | CASSAIGTSTDTQYF | TGTGCCAGCAGCGCCATCGGGACTAGCACAGATACGCAGTATTTT
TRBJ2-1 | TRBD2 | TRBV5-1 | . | CASSLRTSGSGHEQFF | TGCGCCAGCAGCTTGAGGACTAGCGGGAGTGGACATGAGCAGTTCTTC
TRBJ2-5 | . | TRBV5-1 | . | CASSLANTFETQYF | TGCGCCAGCAGCTTGGCCAACACGTTCGAGACCCAGTACTTC
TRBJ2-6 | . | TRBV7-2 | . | CANPSASGANVLTF | TGTGCCAACCCCTCCGCCTCTGGGGCCAACGTCCTGACTTTC
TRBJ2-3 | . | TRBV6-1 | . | CASSVRGGANTGAQYF | TGTGCCAGCAGTGTGCGAGGGGGTGCGAACACCGGGGCGCAGTATTTT
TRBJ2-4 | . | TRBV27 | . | CASSLRLTNIQYF | TGTGCCAGCAGTTTACGACTCACAAACATTCAGTACTTC
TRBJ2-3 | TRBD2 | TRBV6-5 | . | CASSYGLGLARDTQYF | TGTGCCAGCAGTTACGGTCTCGGACTAGCTCGAGATACGCAGTATTTT
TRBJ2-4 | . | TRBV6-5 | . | CASRYGARTKDTQYF | TGTGCCAGCCGTTATGGAGCTAGGACCAAAGATACTCAGTACTTC
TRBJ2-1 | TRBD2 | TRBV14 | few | CASSQGLAGYNEQFF | TGTGCCAGCAGCCAAGGACTAGCGGGGTACAATGAGCAGTTCTTC
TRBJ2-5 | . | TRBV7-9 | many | CASSPEAETQYF | TGTGCCAGCAGCCCCGAGGCGGAGACCCAGTACTTC
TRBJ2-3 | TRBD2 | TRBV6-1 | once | CASSTLAGAPEVKDTQYF | TGTGCCAGCAGTACACTAGCGGGAGCCCCTGAGGTCAAAGATACGCAGTATTTT
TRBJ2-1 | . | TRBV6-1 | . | CARSHGAGGTDAQYF | TGTGCCAGGAGCCACGGGGCTGGGGGGACAGATGCGCAGTACTTT
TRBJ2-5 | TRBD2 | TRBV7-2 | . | CASSLYLAGGPALNF | TGTGCCAGCAGCTTATACCTAGCGGGAGGGCCGGCCCTGAACTTC
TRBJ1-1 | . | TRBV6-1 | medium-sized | CASSRDKENTEAFF | TGTGCCAGCAGCCGGGACAAGGAAAACACTGAAGCTTTCTTT
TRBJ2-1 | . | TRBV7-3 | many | CASSPGTNNEQFF | TGTGCCAGCAGCCCGGGGACAAACAATGAGCAGTTCTTC
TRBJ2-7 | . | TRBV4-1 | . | CASSQQERGRGYEQYF | TGCGCCAGCAGCCAACAAGAGAGGGGGAGGGGATACGAGCAGTACTTC